The rows below give T cell receptor beta chains drawn from one sample of a study of long-term antiretroviral therapy in people with HIV. Assay: immunoSEQ multiplex PCR; the TCRdb copy retains only in-frame clones and omits some. The table shows more than 25,000 clones, with over 90% occurring only once. The specimen was unsorted PBMCs, collected almost 6.7 years after starting antiretroviral therapy. The receptors stem from a woman aged 35 to 49 with HIV. The CDR3 runs from the conserved cysteine through the conserved F or W. Fields, in order: CDR3 protein, CDR3 DNA, J gene, clone size, D gene, V gene. A D gene is named only where the DNA matches it firmly. Clone size appears in some rows only: once, few, many, or a class for an expanded clone.

CDR3aa: CAWKRGSYNSPLHF
CDR3nt: TGTGCCTGGAAACGCGGCTCCTATAATTCACCCCTCCACTTT
j_gene: TRBJ1-6
abundance: NA
d_gene: NA
v_gene: TRBV30

CDR3aa: CASSTSPTYNEQFF
CDR3nt: TGCGCCAGCAGTACGTCTCCTACCTACAATGAGCAGTTCTTC
j_gene: TRBJ2-1
abundance: NA
d_gene: NA
v_gene: TRBV10-2

CDR3aa: CASSSQKGGAEAFF
CDR3nt: TGTGCCAGCAGCTCACAGAAGGGGGGGGCTGAAGCTTTCTTT
j_gene: TRBJ1-1
abundance: NA
d_gene: NA
v_gene: TRBV9

CDR3aa: CASSRTGSNEQFF
CDR3nt: TGTGCCAGCAGCAGAACAGGGTCCAATGAGCAGTTCTTC
j_gene: TRBJ2-1
abundance: NA
d_gene: NA
v_gene: TRBV7-3

CDR3aa: CASSTTSSGELFF
CDR3nt: TGTGCCAGCAGTACGACTAGCTCCGGGGAGCTGTTTTTT
j_gene: TRBJ2-2
abundance: NA
d_gene: TRBD2
v_gene: TRBV6-5

CDR3aa: CASSEMTGYQPQHF
CDR3nt: TGTGCCAGTAGTGAGATGACAGGGTATCAGCCCCAGCATTTT
j_gene: TRBJ1-5
abundance: NA
d_gene: TRBD1
v_gene: TRBV19

CDR3aa: CASSPGGLAGGTYEQYF
CDR3nt: TGTGCCAGCAGCCCAGGGGGACTAGCGGGGGGGACCTACGAGCAGTACTTC
j_gene: TRBJ2-7
abundance: NA
d_gene: TRBD2
v_gene: TRBV5-4

CDR3aa: CASSLGHGGADTQYF
CDR3nt: TGTGCCAGCAGCCTAGGTCATGGCGGGGCAGATACGCAGTATTTT
j_gene: TRBJ2-3
abundance: NA
d_gene: NA
v_gene: TRBV9

CDR3aa: CASSEAQLKGYTF
CDR3nt: TGTGCCAGCAGTGAAGCGCAACTGAAAGGCTACACCTTC
j_gene: TRBJ1-2
abundance: NA
d_gene: NA
v_gene: TRBV2

CDR3aa: CASSYSIYRADTQYF
CDR3nt: TGTGCCAGCAGTTACTCGATCTACAGGGCAGATACGCAGTATTTT
j_gene: TRBJ2-3
abundance: NA
d_gene: NA
v_gene: TRBV6-5

CDR3aa: CASSDAYRGSTDNSPLHF
CDR3nt: TGTGCCAGCAGTGACGCCTACAGAGGCTCGACCGATAATTCACCCCTCCACTTT
j_gene: TRBJ1-6
abundance: NA
d_gene: NA
v_gene: TRBV27

CDR3aa: CASSRATNTEAFF
CDR3nt: TGCGCCAGCAGCCGGGCTACGAACACTGAAGCTTTCTTT
j_gene: TRBJ1-1
abundance: NA
d_gene: NA
v_gene: TRBV4-1

CDR3aa: CAWVGGGWNTEAFF
CDR3nt: TGTGCCTGGGTTGGGGGCGGATGGAACACTGAAGCTTTCTTT
j_gene: TRBJ1-1
abundance: NA
d_gene: NA
v_gene: TRBV30

CDR3aa: CASSPEQLGNTIYF
CDR3nt: TGTGCCAGCTCACCGGAACAGCTTGGAAACACCATATATTTT
j_gene: TRBJ1-3
abundance: NA
d_gene: NA
v_gene: TRBV18

CDR3aa: CASSFVFRDTEAFF
CDR3nt: TGTGCCAGCAGCTTTGTTTTTAGGGACACTGAAGCTTTCTTT
j_gene: TRBJ1-1
abundance: once
d_gene: NA
v_gene: TRBV2

CDR3aa: CASSRYDPGAETQYF
CDR3nt: TGTGCCAGCAGCCGTTATGACCCTGGTGCCGAGACCCAGTACTTC
j_gene: TRBJ2-5
abundance: NA
d_gene: NA
v_gene: TRBV7-2

CDR3aa: CASSTSPGSPGEQYF
CDR3nt: TGTGCCAGTAGTACTTCGCCGGGATCCCCGGGGGAGCAGTACTTC
j_gene: TRBJ2-7
abundance: NA
d_gene: NA
v_gene: TRBV19

CDR3aa: CASSPGTGTEAFF
CDR3nt: TGTGCCAGCAGCCCAGGGACAGGGACTGAAGCTTTCTTT
j_gene: TRBJ1-1
abundance: NA
d_gene: TRBD1
v_gene: TRBV7-9

CDR3aa: CASSLRVTGKDYGYTF
CDR3nt: TGTGCCAGCTCCCTTAGGGTGACAGGGAAAGACTATGGCTACACCTTC
j_gene: TRBJ1-2
abundance: NA
d_gene: TRBD1
v_gene: TRBV18

CDR3aa: CASSFQGAIYGYTF
CDR3nt: TGTGCCAGCAGTTTTCAGGGGGCCATCTATGGCTACACCTTC
j_gene: TRBJ1-2
abundance: NA
d_gene: TRBD1
v_gene: TRBV25-1

CDR3aa: CAWSSRGNTEAFF
CDR3nt: TGTGCCTGGTCGTCCAGGGGGAACACTGAAGCTTTCTTT
j_gene: TRBJ1-1
abundance: once
d_gene: NA
v_gene: TRBV30

CDR3aa: CASSPSGDNGYTF
CDR3nt: TGTGCCAGCAGCCCGTCGGGGGATAATGGCTACACCTTC
j_gene: TRBJ1-2
abundance: NA
d_gene: NA
v_gene: TRBV7-2

CDR3aa: CASSLAGPLRTGELFF
CDR3nt: TGCGCCAGCAGCTTGGCGGGACCCCTGCGCACCGGGGAGCTGTTTTTT
j_gene: TRBJ2-2
abundance: NA
d_gene: NA
v_gene: TRBV5-1

CDR3aa: CASRMTTGTATQYF
CDR3nt: TGTGCCAGCAGAATGACGACAGGGACTGCTACGCAGTATTTT
j_gene: TRBJ2-3
abundance: NA
d_gene: NA
v_gene: TRBV6-5

CDR3aa: CAISEQRGTGNTEAFF
CDR3nt: TGTGCCATCAGTGAGCAGAGGGGGACAGGCAACACTGAAGCTTTCTTT
j_gene: TRBJ1-1
abundance: NA
d_gene: TRBD1
v_gene: TRBV10-3

CDR3aa: CAWNLAYEQYF
CDR3nt: TGTGCCTGGAATCTAGCCTACGAGCAGTACTTC
j_gene: TRBJ2-7
abundance: NA
d_gene: NA
v_gene: TRBV30

CDR3aa: CATSRGPGLADTGELFF
CDR3nt: TGTGCCACCAGCAGAGGGCCGGGACTAGCGGACACCGGGGAGCTGTTTTTT
j_gene: TRBJ2-2
abundance: NA
d_gene: TRBD2
v_gene: TRBV15

CDR3aa: CASSQGQGGYEQYF
CDR3nt: TGTGCCAGCAGTCAAGGACAGGGTGGCTACGAGCAGTACTTC
j_gene: TRBJ2-7
abundance: NA
d_gene: TRBD1
v_gene: TRBV6-6

CDR3aa: CASSFRTGVHYEQYF
CDR3nt: TGTGCCAGCAGCTTTCGGACAGGGGTGCATTACGAGCAGTACTTC
j_gene: TRBJ2-7
abundance: once
d_gene: TRBD1
v_gene: TRBV7-9

CDR3aa: CASSLVSREETQYF
CDR3nt: TGTGCCAGCAGCTTAGTTTCGCGGGAAGAGACCCAGTACTTC
j_gene: TRBJ2-5
abundance: NA
d_gene: NA
v_gene: TRBV7-2

CDR3aa: CASSPTIYGYTF
CDR3nt: TGTGCCAGCAGCCCGACGATCTATGGCTACACCTTC
j_gene: TRBJ1-2
abundance: NA
d_gene: NA
v_gene: TRBV7-2

CDR3aa: CAWSKLPGEQFF
CDR3nt: TGTGCCTGGAGTAAACTCCCCGGTGAGCAGTTCTTC
j_gene: TRBJ2-1
abundance: NA
d_gene: NA
v_gene: TRBV30

CDR3aa: CASSLAGGYGYTF
CDR3nt: TGTGCCAGCAGCTTGGCAGGGGGCTATGGCTACACCTTC
j_gene: TRBJ1-2
abundance: NA
d_gene: TRBD1
v_gene: TRBV5-4

CDR3aa: CASSAFGHTDTQYF
CDR3nt: TGTGCCAGCAGCGCCTTCGGGCACACAGATACGCAGTATTTT
j_gene: TRBJ2-3
abundance: NA
d_gene: NA
v_gene: TRBV9

CDR3aa: CASSWSLQGWGNTEAFF
CDR3nt: TGTGCCAGCAGCTGGTCGTTACAGGGGTGGGGAAACACTGAAGCTTTCTTT
j_gene: TRBJ1-1
abundance: NA
d_gene: TRBD1
v_gene: TRBV5-5

CDR3aa: CASRWTGVGTGELFF
CDR3nt: TGTGCCAGCAGATGGACAGGGGTCGGCACCGGGGAGCTGTTTTTT
j_gene: TRBJ2-2
abundance: NA
d_gene: TRBD1
v_gene: TRBV11-2

CDR3aa: CASLQGQSGQTQYF
CDR3nt: TGTGCCAGCCTCCAAGGACAGTCGGGTCAGACCCAGTACTTC
j_gene: TRBJ2-5
abundance: few
d_gene: NA
v_gene: TRBV2

CDR3aa: CASSRGQRNYGYTF
CDR3nt: TGTGCCAGCAGTAGGGGACAGCGGAACTATGGCTACACCTTC
j_gene: TRBJ1-2
abundance: NA
d_gene: TRBD1
v_gene: TRBV2

CDR3aa: CASSSWTSGGAYNEQFF
CDR3nt: TGTGCCAGCAGCTCCTGGACTAGCGGGGGGGCCTACAATGAGCAGTTCTTC
j_gene: TRBJ2-1
abundance: NA
d_gene: NA
v_gene: TRBV21-1

CDR3aa: CAWSVVWDTIYF
CDR3nt: TGTGCCTGGAGTGTAGTTTGGGACACCATATATTTT
j_gene: TRBJ1-3
abundance: NA
d_gene: NA
v_gene: TRBV30

CDR3aa: CAISEPDRAFKAFF
CDR3nt: TGTGCCATCAGTGAACCGGACAGGGCTTTTAAAGCTTTCTTT
j_gene: TRBJ1-1
abundance: NA
d_gene: TRBD1
v_gene: TRBV10-3

CDR3aa: CASSQGQGFSEQYF
CDR3nt: TGTGCCAGCAGCCAAGGACAGGGCTTTTCGGAGCAGTACTTC
j_gene: TRBJ2-7
abundance: NA
d_gene: TRBD1
v_gene: TRBV14

CDR3aa: CASSETGVNTIYF
CDR3nt: TGTGCCAGCAGCGAAACAGGGGTAAACACCATATATTTT
j_gene: TRBJ1-3
abundance: NA
d_gene: TRBD1
v_gene: TRBV7-9

CDR3aa: CASSQDRGRDNVAQYF
CDR3nt: TGCGCCAGCAGCCAAGATAGGGGCAGGGACAACGTGGCCCAGTACTTC
j_gene: TRBJ2-5
abundance: NA
d_gene: NA
v_gene: TRBV4-3

CDR3aa: CASSPGRGPNTEAFF
CDR3nt: TGTGCCAGCAGCCCGGGGAGGGGGCCGAACACTGAAGCTTTCTTT
j_gene: TRBJ1-1
abundance: NA
d_gene: TRBD1
v_gene: TRBV5-4

CDR3aa: CASSPLAGTNTGELFF
CDR3nt: TGTGCCAGCAGTCCTCTAGCGGGCACGAACACCGGGGAGCTGTTTTTT
j_gene: TRBJ2-2
abundance: NA
d_gene: TRBD2
v_gene: TRBV7-8

CDR3aa: CASSFGGPSGANVLTF
CDR3nt: TGTGCCAGCAGCTTTGGGGGCCCCTCTGGGGCCAACGTCCTGACTTTC
j_gene: TRBJ2-6
abundance: NA
d_gene: NA
v_gene: TRBV11-2

CDR3aa: CASSSWTYGTDTQYF
CDR3nt: TGTGCCAGCAGCTCATGGACTTACGGGACAGATACGCAGTATTTT
j_gene: TRBJ2-3
abundance: NA
d_gene: NA
v_gene: TRBV7-2